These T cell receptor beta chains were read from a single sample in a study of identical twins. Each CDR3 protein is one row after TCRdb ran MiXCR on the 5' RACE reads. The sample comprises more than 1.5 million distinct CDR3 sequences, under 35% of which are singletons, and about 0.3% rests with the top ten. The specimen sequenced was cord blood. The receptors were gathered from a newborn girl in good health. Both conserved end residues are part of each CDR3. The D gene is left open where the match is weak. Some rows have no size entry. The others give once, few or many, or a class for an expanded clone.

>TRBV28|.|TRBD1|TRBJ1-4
CASRLPVGQARLFF
TGTGCCAGCAGGCTTCCCGTAGGACAGGCTCGGCTGTTTTTT
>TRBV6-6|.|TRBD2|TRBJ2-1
CASSYPSGSPNEQFF
TGTGCCAGCAGTTACCCTAGCGGGAGTCCGAATGAGCAGTTCTTC
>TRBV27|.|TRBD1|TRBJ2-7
CASSYRDSSRYEQYF
TGTGCCAGCAGTTACCGGGACAGTTCCCGCTACGAGCAGTACTTC
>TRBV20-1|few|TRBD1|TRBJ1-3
CSAKQGAGNTIYF
TGCAGTGCTAAACAGGGGGCAGGAAACACCATATATTTT
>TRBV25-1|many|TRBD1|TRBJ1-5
CASSPPGTVNQPQHF
TGTGCCAGCAGCCCCCCCGGGACAGTGAATCAGCCCCAGCATTTT
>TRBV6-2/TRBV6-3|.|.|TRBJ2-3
CASSLSPGGTQYF
TGTGCCAGCAGCCTGTCCCCCGGAGGTACGCAGTATTTT
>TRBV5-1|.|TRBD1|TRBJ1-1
CATKTGTGNTEAFF
TGCGCCACCAAGACCGGGACAGGGAACACTGAAGCTTTCTTT
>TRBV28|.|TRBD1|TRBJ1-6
CASSHRLPRQGPNSPLHF
TGTGCCAGCAGTCACCGCCTACCGAGACAGGGGCCCAATTCACCCCTCCACTTT
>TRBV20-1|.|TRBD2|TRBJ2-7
CSAGGLPSSYNEQYF
TGCAGTGCTGGGGGACTACCGAGCTCCTACAATGAGCAGTACTTC
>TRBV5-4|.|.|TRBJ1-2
CASSLLWTAFNYGYTF
TGTGCCAGCAGCCTCCTTTGGACAGCCTTTAACTATGGCTACACCTTC
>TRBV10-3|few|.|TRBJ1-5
CAISESGEGNQPQHF
TGTGCCATCAGTGAGTCGGGGGAGGGCAATCAGCCCCAGCATTTT
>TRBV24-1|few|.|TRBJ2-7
CATSDSDRYEQYF
TGTGCCACCAGTGATTCCGACAGGTACGAGCAGTACTTC
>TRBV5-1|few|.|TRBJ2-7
CASSFSSGEPYEQYF
TGCGCCAGCAGCTTTTCTTCCGGGGAGCCCTACGAGCAGTACTTC
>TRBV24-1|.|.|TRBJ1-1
CATSDLYGTADFEAFF
TGTGCCACCAGTGATTTGTACGGGACCGCCGACTTTGAAGCTTTCTTT
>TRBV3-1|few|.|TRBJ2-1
CASSTRIDEQFF
TGTGCCAGCAGCACTCGCATAGACGAGCAGTTCTTC
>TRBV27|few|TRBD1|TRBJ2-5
CASKLTGVVETQYF
TGTGCCAGCAAACTGACAGGGGTGGTAGAGACCCAGTACTTC
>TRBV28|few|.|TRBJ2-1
CASSLETGDEQFF
TGTGCCAGCAGTTTAGAAACGGGGGATGAGCAGTTCTTC
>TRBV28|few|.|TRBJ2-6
CASDIGAPTGANVLTF
TGTGCCAGTGATATAGGGGCACCCACTGGGGCCAACGTCCTGACTTTC
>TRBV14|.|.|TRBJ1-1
CASSLLRGDTEAFF
TGTGCCAGCAGCCTCTTGCGCGGGGACACTGAAGCTTTCTTT
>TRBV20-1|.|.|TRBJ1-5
CSARESVYQPQHF
TGCAGTGCTAGAGAATCCGTTTATCAGCCCCAGCATTTT
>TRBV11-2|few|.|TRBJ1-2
CASSLVLTPTRGYTF
TGTGCCAGCAGCTTAGTTCTAACACCGACGAGGGGCTACACCTTC
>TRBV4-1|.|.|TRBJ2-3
CASSQGITDHTQYF
TGCGCCAGCAGCCAAGGGATTACGGACCATACGCAGTATTTT